The rows below give T cell receptor beta chains drawn from one sample of a study of CD8+CD57+ T cells in acquired aplastic anemia. TCRdb processed the reads anew with MiXCR; each CDR3 protein has one entry. The sample includes about 62,000 distinct CDR3 sequences, over 45% of them seen just once. Sequenced sample: sorted CD4+, CD8+, or CD8+CD57+ T cells (not recorded which) from PBMCs. Receptor source: a human donor in good health, serving as a control. CDR3s include the opening cysteine and the closing phenylalanine or tryptophan. The D gene is left open where the match is weak. The size entry is marked missing in some rows and otherwise reads once, few, many or a size class.

clone size: NA
CDR3 length: 15
V gene: TRBV24-1
D gene: TRBD1
J gene: TRBJ2-1
CDR3 DNA: TGTACCACCAGTGATTCGGGGACAGGGTTCCACAAGCAGTTCTTC
CDR3 protein: CTTSDSGTGFHKQFF

clone size: NA
CDR3 length: 15
V gene: TRBV24-1
D gene: TRBD1
J gene: TRBJ1-1
CDR3 DNA: TGTGCCACCAGTGATTCGTGGGACAGCCAGGGTGTTGCTTTCTTT
CDR3 protein: CATSDSWDSQGVAFF

clone size: many
CDR3 length: 17
V gene: TRBV7-2
D gene: TRBD1
J gene: TRBJ2-5
CDR3 DNA: TGTGCCAGCAGCTTAGGCGGGACAGGGGCGAGTCGAGAGACCCAGTACTTC
CDR3 protein: CASSLGGTGASRETQYF

clone size: NA
CDR3 length: 16
V gene: TRBV10-2
D gene: NA
J gene: TRBJ2-7
CDR3 DNA: TGCGCCAGCAGTGCCTGGGAAACGGACAGTAACTACGAGCAGTACTTC
CDR3 protein: CASSAWETDSNYEQYF

clone size: NA
CDR3 length: 12
V gene: TRBV29-1
D gene: NA
J gene: TRBJ1-1
CDR3 DNA: TGCAGCGGGGTGGGGGGGGCGGATGAAGCTTTCTTT
CDR3 protein: CSGVGGADEAFF

clone size: NA
CDR3 length: 14
V gene: TRBV25-1
D gene: TRBD1
J gene: TRBJ1-6
CDR3 DNA: TGTGCCAGCCTAGGGGGCAGGCATAATTCACCCCTCCACTTT
CDR3 protein: CASLGGRHNSPLHF

clone size: NA
CDR3 length: 14
V gene: TRBV19
D gene: TRBD1
J gene: TRBJ2-3
CDR3 DNA: TGTGCCAGTATCCCTGACAGGGGGCGAGATACGCAGTATTTT
CDR3 protein: CASIPDRGRDTQYF

clone size: NA
CDR3 length: 11
V gene: TRBV29-1
D gene: NA
J gene: TRBJ1-2
CDR3 DNA: TGCAGCGCTGGACAGTTATATGGCTACACCTTC
CDR3 protein: CSAGQLYGYTF

clone size: NA
CDR3 length: 15
V gene: TRBV19
D gene: TRBD1
J gene: TRBJ2-7
CDR3 DNA: TGTGCCAGTAGTGCCGGACAGGGGAGTAACCACGAGCAGTACTTC
CDR3 protein: CASSAGQGSNHEQYF

clone size: NA
CDR3 length: 15
V gene: TRBV15
D gene: TRBD2
J gene: TRBJ2-7
CDR3 DNA: TGTGCCACCAGCAGAGATCTCGGGGGGGCCGACGAGCAGTACTTC
CDR3 protein: CATSRDLGGADEQYF

clone size: NA
CDR3 length: 15
V gene: TRBV12-3/TRBV12-4
D gene: TRBD1
J gene: TRBJ2-5
CDR3 DNA: TGTGCCAGCAGACTCGGGGACAGGGGTGGAGAGACCCAGTACTTC
CDR3 protein: CASRLGDRGGETQYF

clone size: NA
CDR3 length: 11
V gene: TRBV29-1
D gene: NA
J gene: TRBJ2-7
CDR3 DNA: TGCAGCGTCGGGAATTCCTACGAGCAGTACTTC
CDR3 protein: CSVGNSYEQYF